Below, 27 T cell receptor beta chains from the same sample are listed, as sequenced in a study of cytomegalovirus exposure and HLA in healthy donors. Measured with immunoSEQ multiplex PCR; TCRdb has only the in-frame clones, and not every one. The sample holds 150,000 to 200,000 clones, more than 75% seen once. Source material: PBMCs. The origin of the receptors is a man aged 25 to 40 in good health and CMV-seropositive.

In this sample, this clone turned up a few times. The chain employs TRBV6-5 and TRBJ2-7, with TRBD1 matching 7 bases. Germline assignment: CDR1 MNHEY and CDR2 SVGAGI. The trim removed 6 bases at V and 2 bases at J, leaving 7 bases unmatched. This CDR3 is built from 14 residues. CDR3 sequence: CASSAVGQAYEQYF. CDR3 in DNA: TGTGCCAGCAGCGCCGTTGGACAGGCCTACGAGCAGTACTTC.

V gene TRBV30 combines with J gene TRBJ1-4, with D unclear. The CDR3 is made up of 13 amino acids. Trimming removed 0 bases at V and 5 bases at J, with 7 bases between. Germline CDR1 reads GTSNPN; CDR2 reads SVGIG (reference sequence). DNA of the CDR3: TGTGCCTGGAGTGTACGGTGGAATGAAAAACTGTTTTTT. Amino acids: CAWSVRWNEKLFF.

This sequence joins TRBV5-6 and TRBJ1-1; D is undetermined. The CDR3 is 14 amino acids. Looked up from germline, CDR1 is SGHDT and CDR2 is YYEEEE. The ends were cut back, 0 bases at V and 8 bases at J, with 14 bases in the middle. Here the CDR3 reads CASSLVERLEEAFF. CDR3 coding DNA: TGTGCCAGCAGCTTGGTTGAGAGGCTTGAGGAAGCTTTCTTT.

The rearrangement links TRBV21-1 to TRBJ2-2; the D call in the table, TRBD2, was not verified against the DNA. TRBV21-1 corresponds to a pseudogene. The CDR3 extends over 15 amino acids. CDR3 in amino acids: CASSKEAANTGELFF. Written as DNA, the CDR3 is TGTGCCAGCAGCAAGGAGGCCGCGAACACCGGGGAGCTGTTTTTT.

This clone was counted a few times. The V and J genes are TRBV19 and TRBJ1-5, with D tentatively TRBD1 (5 bases). Germline V gives CDR1 LNHDA, CDR2 SQIVND (reference sequence). The CDR3 covers 16 residues. The V end was cut by 5 bases, the J end by 2 bases, with 16 bases between. CDR3 sequence: CASSPTGQGRNQPQHF. The DNA of the CDR3 is TGTGCCAGTAGTCCTACGGGGCAAGGACGCAATCAGCCCCAGCATTTT.

V and J are TRBV30 and TRBJ2-3, with a possible D match to TRBD2 (5 bases). Trimming cost V 1 base and J 8 bases, with 13 bases left between them. CDR3 length equals 13 residues. CDR1 is GTSNPN and CDR2 is SVGIG in the germline V gene (reference sequence). The CDR3 DNA sequence: TGTGCCTGGAGTGGAGTATCAGGAGGTACGCAGTATTTT. Its protein is CAWSGVSGGTQYF. The variable domain in full, completed from reference TRBV30 and TRBJ2-3, reads SQTIHQWPATLVQPVGSPLSLECTVEGTSNPNLYWYRQAAGRGLQLLFYSVGIGQISSEVPQNLSASRPQDRQFILSSKKLLLSDSGFYLCAWSGVSGGTQYFGPGTRLTVL.

This chain joins TRBV6-1 and TRBJ2-1; D is undetermined. The CDR3 sequence is 12 residues long. Per germline, CDR1 MNHNS and CDR2 SASEGT. Trimming removed 7 bases at V and 4 bases at J, with 8 bases between. The chain's CDR3 is CASKREYNEQFF. Here the CDR3 DNA reads TGTGCCAGCAAGAGAGAATACAATGAGCAGTTCTTC.

V is TRBV9 and J is TRBJ2-1; D might be TRBD1 or TRBD2, each matching 5 bases. V lost 6 bases, J lost 7 bases, and 14 bases lay in between. Germline CDR1 and CDR2: SGDLS and YYNGEE. The length of the CDR3 is 13 residues. The DNA of the CDR3 is TGTGCCAGCAACGAGGGTGGGGCTAATGAGCAGTTCTTC. Translated, it gives CASNEGGANEQFF.

The chain uses TRBV29-1 and TRBJ1-2; D ambiguous. CDR3 length: 10 amino acids. Looked up from germline, CDR1 is SQVTM and CDR2 is ANQGSEA. Trimming took 4 bases from V and 4 from J, leaving 4 bases between them. The CDR3 DNA reads TGCAGCGTTGGGACCTATGGCTACACCTTC. Protein sequence: CSVGTYGYTF.

This chain joins TRBV29-1 and TRBJ2-2; possibly TRBD1 for D (6 bases). This CDR3 has 16 amino acids. V was clipped by 2 bases and J by 2 bases, with 15 bases between them. In germline, CDR1 is SQVTM, CDR2 ANQGSEA. The DNA of the CDR3 is TGCAGCGTTGAACCCCGGGACAACTTTAACACCGGGGAGCTGTTTTTT. Its protein is CSVEPRDNFNTGELFF.

The rearrangement uses TRBV2 and TRBJ2-1, with D unclear. V lost 9 bases to trimming and J lost 9 bases, with 12 bases between them. CDR3 length equals 11 residues. The V gene's germline CDR1 is SNHLY and CDR2 FYNNEI. CDR3 in amino acids: CARAHGFEQFF. CDR3 bases: TGTGCCAGAGCACACGGGTTTGAGCAGTTCTTC. Based on the CDR3 plus reference TRBV2 and TRBJ2-1, the full variable domain is EPEVTQTPSHQVTQMGQEVILRCVPISNHLYFYWYRQILGQKVEFLVSFYNNEISEKSEIFDDQFSVERPDGSNFTLKIRSTKLEDSAMYFCARAHGFEQFFGPGTRLTVL.

The table lists this clone with a few counts. This chain links TRBV6-5 with TRBJ1-6; D not resolved. Germline loops: CDR1 MNHEY, CDR2 SVGAGI. This CDR3 contains 13 residues. The V and J ends lost 0 bases and 8 bases respectively, with 5 bases between them. CDR3 coding DNA: TGTGCCAGCAGTTACTCGCAGTATTCACCCCTCCACTTT. Amino acid sequence: CASSYSQYSPLHF.

The chain joins TRBV9 to TRBJ1-1; D possibly corresponds to TRBD1 (5 bases). CDR3 length equals 16 residues. V lost 4 bases and J 7 bases, leaving 23 bases between the germline ends. Germline CDR1 and CDR2: SGDLS and YYNGEE. CDR3 in DNA: TGTGCCAGCAGCCCTGGGGGAACGACCGGGGGGATTGAAGCTTTCTTT. Encoded protein: CASSPGGTTGGIEAFF.

This chain joins TRBV5-4 and TRBJ1-1, with 7 nucleotides matching TRBD1. Losses at the gene ends were 4 bases for V and 3 bases for J; bases not matched to a gene: 3. Germline CDR1 is SGHNT and CDR2 is YYREEE (reference sequence). The CDR3 loop spans 13 amino acids. CDR3 nucleotides: TGTGCCAGCAGCCAAACAGGGGACACTGAAGCTTTCTTT. Translation: CASSQTGDTEAFF.

The CDR3 loop is CASSSDRGLNEQYF. The DNA for the CDR3 is TGTGCCAGCAGCTCGGACAGGGGGCTCAACGAGCAGTACTTC. V gene TRBV9 combines with J gene TRBJ2-7; 11 bases line up with TRBD1. CDR1 is SGDLS, CDR2 YYNGEE, per germline. V was pared by 4 bases and J by 5 bases, with 5 bases of the junction left unmatched. The CDR3 consists of 14 residues.

This clone appeared once. The chain joins TRBV6-1 to TRBJ2-7, with 9 positions matching TRBD1. With 6 bases clipped from V and 6 bases from J, the junction kept 9 bases outside the gene matches. Germline values: CDR1 MNHNS, CDR2 SASEGT. This CDR3 comprises 14 residues. CDR3: CASSKQGALSEQYF. DNA for the CDR3: TGTGCCAGCAGCAAACAGGGGGCTCTGTCCGAGCAGTACTTC.

The chain has TRBV27 and TRBJ2-1, with TRBD2 as a possible D gene (6 bases). The CDR3 is made up of 13 amino acids. V was clipped by 5 bases and J by 7 bases, with 12 bases between them. CDR1 and CDR2 from the germline V gene are MNHEY and SMNVEV (reference sequence). Here the CDR3 DNA reads TGTGCCAGCAGTCCGGGGACTGAGAATGAGCAGTTCTTC. Translated: CASSPGTENEQFF.

The chain uses TRBV7-9 and TRBJ2-5; no firm D call. V was trimmed by 3 bases and J by 7 bases, leaving 3 bases between them. Germline assignment: CDR1 SEHNR and CDR2 FQNEAQ (reference sequence). The CDR3 length is 10 residues. The DNA of the CDR3 is TGTGCCAGCAGCTTGGGGACCCAGTACTTC. Protein sequence: CASSLGTQYF.

The V call is TRBV5-4, the J call TRBJ1-1; maybe TRBD1 (6 bases). The CDR3 consists of 14 residues. Per the germline V gene, CDR1 is SGHNT and CDR2 is YYREEE (reference sequence). V lost 4 bases and J lost 5, with 15 bases in between. CDR3 protein: CASSPAGVRTEAFF. The CDR3 nucleotides are TGTGCCAGCAGCCCGGCAGGGGTTCGGACTGAAGCTTTCTTT.

The chain carries TRBV27 and TRBJ2-7; 8 bases agree with TRBD1. The CDR3 extends over 14 amino acids. Germline lookup yields CDR1 MNHEY and CDR2 SMNVEV (reference sequence). V was clipped by 5 bases and J by 3 bases; unmatched bases: 6. The CDR3 loop reads CASSPRTGLYEQYF. The CDR3 DNA is TGTGCCAGCAGTCCCAGGACAGGGCTCTACGAGCAGTACTTC.

The chain has TRBV9 and TRBJ2-3, with 11 bases aligning to TRBD2. Per the germline V gene, CDR1 is SGDLS and CDR2 is YYNGEE. J gave up 2 bases and V 4 bases, and 6 bases lay outside the gene matches. CDR3 length: 16 amino acids. CDR3 nucleotide sequence: TGTGCCAGCAGCACGGGACTAGCGGTTACCACAGATACGCAGTATTTT. This codes for CASSTGLAVTTDTQYF.

This clone was detected only a few times. The chain combines TRBV5-6 with TRBJ2-7; 10 bases align to TRBD2. CDR3 length: 12 residues. V was pared by 8 bases and J by 2 bases, with 1 base of the junction left unmatched. Germline V CDR1 and CDR2: SGHDT, YYEEEE. The CDR3 DNA reads TGTGCCAGTAGCGGGGGGCCCTACGAGCAGTACTTC. As protein: CASSGGPYEQYF.

The chain links TRBV7-2 to TRBJ2-1, with 8 bases matching TRBD2. CDR1 SGHTA and CDR2 FQGNSA come from the germline V gene. CDR3 size: 12 residues. V shed 3 bases, J shed 15 bases, and the junction held 7 bases outside the gene matches. Here the CDR3 DNA reads TGTGCCAGCAGCTTTTACGGGGGGGAGTCGTTCTTC. It yields the protein CASSFYGGESFF. Full variable domain (remainder filled in from reference TRBV7-2 and TRBJ2-1): GAGVSQSPSNKVTEKGKDVELRCDPISGHTALYWYRQSLGQGLEFLIYFQGNSAPDKSGLPSDRFSAERTGGSVSTLTIQRTQQEDSAVYLCASSFYGGESFFGPGTRLTVL.

The chain joins TRBV5-4 to TRBJ2-1; 12 positions match TRBD2. V gave up 3 bases and J gave up 2 bases; unmatched junction bases: 6. The CDR3 totals 17 residues. The germline V gene has CDR1 SGHNT and CDR2 YYREEE (reference sequence). In nucleotides, the CDR3 is TGTGCCAGCAGCTCCCTGGGACTAGCGGGCACCTACAATGAGCAGTTCTTC. This encodes CASSSLGLAGTYNEQFF.

This clone was observed once. This chain joins TRBV27 and TRBJ2-5, with 11 bases identical to TRBD2. Trimming took 6 bases from V and 3 from J; bases not matched to a gene: 6. In germline, CDR1 is MNHEY, CDR2 SMNVEV (reference sequence). The length of the CDR3 is 15 residues. As DNA, the CDR3 is TGTGCCAGCAGGACTAGACTAGCGGGGAAAGAGACCCAGTACTTC. It translates to CASRTRLAGKETQYF.

This sequence joins TRBV7-9 and TRBJ1-1, with 10 bases identical to TRBD1. The length of the CDR3 is 19 residues. Germline lookup yields CDR1 SEHNR and CDR2 FQNEAQ (reference sequence). V trimming: 5 bases; J trimming: 8 bases; junction bases outside the gene matches: 23. CDR3: CASSPPPGQGPHKAHEAFF. CDR3 DNA sequence: TGTGCCAGCAGCCCCCCCCCGGGACAGGGGCCGCATAAGGCCCACGAAGCTTTCTTT.

The count of this clone is one. The chain carries TRBV5-8 and TRBJ2-5; D remains unclear. The CDR3 consists of 12 residues. V shed 3 bases and J shed 5 bases, with 8 bases lying between them. Per germline, CDR1 SGHTS and CDR2 YDEGEE. CDR3 residues: CASSSVVETQYF. The CDR3 DNA sequence: TGTGCCAGCAGCTCAGTTGTCGAGACCCAGTACTTC.